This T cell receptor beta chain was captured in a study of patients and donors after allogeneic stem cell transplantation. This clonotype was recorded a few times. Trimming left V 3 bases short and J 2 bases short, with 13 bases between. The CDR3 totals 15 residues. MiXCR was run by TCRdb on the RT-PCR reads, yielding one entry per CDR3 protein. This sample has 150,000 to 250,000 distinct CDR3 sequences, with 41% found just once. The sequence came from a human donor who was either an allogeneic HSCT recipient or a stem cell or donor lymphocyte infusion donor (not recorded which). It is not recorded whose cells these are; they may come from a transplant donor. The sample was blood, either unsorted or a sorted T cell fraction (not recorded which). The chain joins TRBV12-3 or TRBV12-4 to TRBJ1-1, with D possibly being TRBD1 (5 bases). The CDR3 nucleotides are TGTGCCAGCAGTTTGAGTAGGGGTCTTAACACTGAAGCTTTCTTT. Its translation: CASSLSRGLNTEAFF.